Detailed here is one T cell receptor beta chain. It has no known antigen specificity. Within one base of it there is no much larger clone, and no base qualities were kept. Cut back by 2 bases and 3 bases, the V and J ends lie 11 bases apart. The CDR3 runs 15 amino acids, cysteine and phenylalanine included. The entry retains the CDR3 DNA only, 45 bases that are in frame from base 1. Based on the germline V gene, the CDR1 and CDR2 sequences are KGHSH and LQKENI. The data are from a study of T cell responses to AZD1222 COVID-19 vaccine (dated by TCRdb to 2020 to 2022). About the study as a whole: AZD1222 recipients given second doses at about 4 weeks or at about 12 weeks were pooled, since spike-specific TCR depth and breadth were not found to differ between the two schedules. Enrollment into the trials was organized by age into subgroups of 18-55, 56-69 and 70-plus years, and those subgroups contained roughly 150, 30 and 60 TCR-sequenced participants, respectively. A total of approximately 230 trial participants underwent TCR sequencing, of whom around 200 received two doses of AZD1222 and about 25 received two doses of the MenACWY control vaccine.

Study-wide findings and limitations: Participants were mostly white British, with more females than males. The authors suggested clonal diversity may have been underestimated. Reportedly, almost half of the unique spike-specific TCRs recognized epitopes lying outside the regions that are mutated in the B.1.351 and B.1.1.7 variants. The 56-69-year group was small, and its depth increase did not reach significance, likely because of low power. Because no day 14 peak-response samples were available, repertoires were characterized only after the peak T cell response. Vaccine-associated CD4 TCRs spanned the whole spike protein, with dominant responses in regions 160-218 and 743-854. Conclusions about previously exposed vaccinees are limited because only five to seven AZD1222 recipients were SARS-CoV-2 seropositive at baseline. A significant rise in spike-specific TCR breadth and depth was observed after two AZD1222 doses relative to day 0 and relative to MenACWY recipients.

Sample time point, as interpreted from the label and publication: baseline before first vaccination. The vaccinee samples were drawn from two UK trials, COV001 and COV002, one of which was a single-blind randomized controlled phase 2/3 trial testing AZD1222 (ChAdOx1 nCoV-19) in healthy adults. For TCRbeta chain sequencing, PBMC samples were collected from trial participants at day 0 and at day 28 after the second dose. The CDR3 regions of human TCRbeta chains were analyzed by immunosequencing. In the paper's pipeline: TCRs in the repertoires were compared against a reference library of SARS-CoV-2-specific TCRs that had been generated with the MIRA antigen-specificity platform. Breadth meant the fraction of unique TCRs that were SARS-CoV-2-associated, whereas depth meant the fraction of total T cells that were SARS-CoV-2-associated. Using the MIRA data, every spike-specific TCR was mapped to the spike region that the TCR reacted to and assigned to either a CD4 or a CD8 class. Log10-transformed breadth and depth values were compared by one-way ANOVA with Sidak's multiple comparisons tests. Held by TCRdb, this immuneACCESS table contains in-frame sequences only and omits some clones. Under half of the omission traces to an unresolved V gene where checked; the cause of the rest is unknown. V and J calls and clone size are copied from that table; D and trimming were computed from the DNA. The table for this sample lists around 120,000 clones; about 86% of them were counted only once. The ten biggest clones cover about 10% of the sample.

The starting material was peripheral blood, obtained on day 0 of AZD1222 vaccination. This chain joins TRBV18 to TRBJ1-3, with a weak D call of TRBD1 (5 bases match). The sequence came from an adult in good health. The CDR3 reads CASSPAAGSGNTIYF. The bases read TGTGCCAGCTCACCAGCGGCAGGGAGTGGAAACACCATATATTTT.